The text below deals with one T cell receptor beta chain. These data are taken from a study of shared clonotypes between healthy human individuals. The authors' processing: Without quality scores, immunoSEQ junctional reads could not be filtered like full-length reads. Sequenced by immunoSEQ multiplex PCR; TCRdb stores in-frame clones only, minus some. For V, J and clone size, that table is used; D and trimming come from the DNA. The sample records approximately 980,000 clones, 76% being singletons. CDR1 is MNHEY and CDR2 is SMNVEV in the germline V gene (reference sequence). CDR3 length: 15 residues. Trimming shortened V by 7 bases and J by 2 bases, and 18 bases separated the two germline ends.

What was sequenced was memory CD4+ T cells sorted from blood. Subset defined: CD45RA-negative fraction. The genes are TRBV27 and TRBJ2-7, with a possible D match to TRBD1 (5 bases). The TCR comes from a man aged 18 to 30 in good health. The CDR3 DNA is TGTGCCAGCAAGTTTGGGCAGGGCATTACCTACGAGCAGTACTTC. Translation gives CASKFGQGITYEQYF.